This entry is about one T cell receptor beta chain. Its antigen is as yet unknown. The CDR3 extends over 15 amino acids. The V segment lost 5 bases and the J segment 5 bases; nucleotides outside the gene matches: 7. CDR1 and CDR2 from the germline V gene are MNHEY and SVGAGI. This sample was taken from a study of cytomegalovirus exposure and HLA in healthy donors. Overall study results and limits: A later analysis linked around 15,000 TCR beta sequences to HLA alleles at 0.05 false discovery rate.

The PCR ran on 60 Vbeta and 13 Jbeta primers. Original handling: Counted up in a later analysis, unique TCR beta chains came to about 80 million, with about 9.9 million shared. Here immunoSEQ multiplex PCR was the method, and the copy in TCRdb shows in-frame clones only, minus some. V and J calls and clone size are copied from that table; D and trimming were computed from the DNA. Of about 130,000 clones in the sample, 80% were seen once. Everyone who donated was a healthy bone marrow donor. Sequenced input: PBMCs. The TCR comes from a female donor in good health and CMV-seronegative. This chain connects TRBV6-5 to TRBJ2-7; 12 nucleotides align to TRBD2. DNA for the CDR3: TGTGCCAGCAGTGGACTAGCGGGGTCCCCTGACGAGCAGTACTTC. Translated: CASSGLAGSPDEQYF.